Presented here are 21 T cell receptor beta chains from one specimen sequenced in a study of T cells in Graves' hyperthyroidism and ophthalmopathy. TCR beta CDR3 region amplification was performed from RNA transcripts. HTBI primers were employed in a first-round RT-PCR of the TCR CDR3. TCRdb used MiXCR to reprocess the multiplex PCR reads, holding one entry per CDR3 protein. The sample includes roughly 700,000 distinct CDR3 sequences, around 13% of them seen just once. Sequencing was carried out using blood. All receptors derive from a woman in her late teens or twenties with Graves' hyperthyroidism.

This clonotype was recorded a few times. The CDR3 loop is CSARDGLAPYEQYF. The DNA for the CDR3 is TGCAGTGCTAGAGATGGGCTAGCGCCCTACGAGCAGTACTTC. This chain connects TRBV20-1 to TRBJ2-7; tentatively, D is TRBD2 (6 bases). The CDR3 is 14 residues long. CDR1 and CDR2 (germline): DFQATT, SNEGSKA (reference sequence). V was clipped by 0 bases and J by 2 bases, with 11 bases between them.

This clonotype was seen a few times. This chain joins TRBV30 and TRBJ2-2, with 7 bases fitting TRBD1. This CDR3 is 15 amino acids long. Germline V gene lookup returns CDR1 GTSNPN and CDR2 SVGIG (reference sequence). The V gene end was trimmed by 2 bases and the J gene end by 0 bases; junction bases not matched to a gene: 3. The CDR3 here is CAWSQGTANTGELFF. CDR3 nucleotide sequence: TGTGCCTGGAGTCAGGGGACAGCGAACACCGGGGAGCTGTTTTTT.

This chain links TRBV5-1 with TRBJ2-6, with 12 bases aligning to TRBD2. V trimming: 2 bases; J trimming: 4 bases; junction bases outside the gene matches: 13. Germline loops: CDR1 SGHRS, CDR2 YFSETQ. The CDR3 is 20 residues long. This chain's CDR3 is CASSFPSGRAGPSGANVLTF. DNA of the CDR3: TGCGCCAGCAGCTTCCCTAGCGGGAGGGCCGGTCCCTCCGGGGCCAACGTCCTGACTTTC.

In its sample, this clonotype was seen many times. The V gene is TRBV28, the J gene TRBJ2-5; TRBD2 matches at 11 bases. CDR3 length equals 16 residues. Germline V lookup: CDR1 MDHEN, CDR2 SYDVKM. J lost 5 bases, V lost 6 bases, and 11 bases had no gene match. CDR3 amino acids: CASSPASGRMRETQYF. DNA for the CDR3: TGTGCCAGCAGCCCCGCTAGCGGGAGGATGAGGGAGACCCAGTACTTC.

Written as DNA, the CDR3 is TGTGCCAGCAGCTTAGGCGTGGGCATAACGAATTCACCCCTCCACTTT. It encodes CASSLGVGITNSPLHF. The rearrangement uses TRBV7-6 and TRBJ1-6; D call uncertain. With 1 base removed from V and 7 bases from J, the gap between germline ends came to 14 bases. The CDR3 consists of 16 residues. Per the germline V gene, CDR1 is SGHVS and CDR2 is FNYEAQ. Full variable domain (outside the CDR3, taken from reference TRBV7-6 and TRBJ1-6): GAGVSQSPRYKVTKRGQDVALRCDPISGHVSLYWYRQALGQGPEFLTYFNYEAQQDKSGLPNDRFSAERPEGSISTLTIQRTEQRDSAMYRCASSLGVGITNSPLHFGNGTRLTVT.

The V call is TRBV29-1, the J call TRBJ2-1, with 9 bases identical to TRBD2. Germline CDR1 SQVTM, CDR2 ANQGSEA. The CDR3 contains 17 residues. J gave up 4 bases and V 1 base, and 11 bases lay outside the gene matches. CDR3 in DNA: TGCAGCGTTGAAGGGACCCGTAGCGGGAGCGCGTACAATGAGCAGTTCTTC. This gives the protein CSVEGTRSGSAYNEQFF.

This clonotype was found many times. This rearrangement joins TRBV2 to TRBJ2-7; D remains ambiguous. There are 13 residues in the CDR3. The germline gives CDR1 SNHLY, CDR2 FYNNEI. The V end lost 6 bases, the J end lost 2 bases, and 11 bases lay between the germline ends. The CDR3 region has the DNA TGTGCCAGCAGGGATGGCAGAGCCTACGAGCAGTACTTC. As protein: CASRDGRAYEQYF.

This clonotype was observed at least ten times. The chain recombines TRBV30 with TRBJ1-1; unclear D gene. CDR1 and CDR2 (germline): GTSNPN, SVGIG (reference sequence). Trimming stripped 2 bases from V and 6 bases from J, with 16 bases between. The CDR3 runs 14 residues. CDR3 DNA: TGTGCCTGGAGTCTGGACTTATTGAGGTCTGAAGCTTTCTTT. It codes for CAWSLDLLRSEAFF.

As concerns this clonotype: This may arise from a read error, as a much more abundant clone is one base away. This sequence joins TRBV20-1 and TRBJ2-1, with a possible D match to TRBD2 (5 bases). This CDR3 region has 15 residues. Germline assignment: CDR1 DFQATT and CDR2 SNEGSKA (reference sequence). The V gene lost 5 bases and the J gene lost 4 bases, with 18 bases spanning the gap. The CDR3, as DNA: TGCAGTGCTGACGAGTCTGGCGGGTATTACAATGAGCAGTTCTTC. Its translation: CSADESGGYYNEQFF.

The chain combines TRBV5-6 with TRBJ1-5; 7 nucleotides align to TRBD1. This CDR3 contains 14 residues. CDR1 SGHDT and CDR2 YYEEEE come from the germline V gene. The J segment lost 4 bases and the V segment lost 5 bases, leaving 6 bases of the junction unmatched. CDR3 sequence (DNA): TGTGCCAGCAGTGGGACAGCTCGAAATCAGCCCCAGCATTTT. It yields the protein CASSGTARNQPQHF.

This clonotype was recorded a few times. This rearrangement joins TRBV9 to TRBJ2-1; 7 nucleotides line up with TRBD2. CDR1 and CDR2 from the germline V gene are SGDLS and YYNGEE. V lost 0 bases and J lost 4; bases outside the gene matches: 7. This CDR3 is 16 amino acids long. CDR3 bases: TGTGCCAGCAGCGTAGAGGCGGGAGACGAATACAATGAGCAGTTCTTC. Its translation is CASSVEAGDEYNEQFF.

The sample holds a few counts of this clonotype. The chain's CDR3 is CASSIVGWNQETQYF. The DNA for the CDR3 is TGTGCCAGTAGTATAGTCGGCTGGAACCAAGAGACCCAGTACTTC. V and J are TRBV19 and TRBJ2-5; D is ambiguous. Trimming pared 1 base from V and 0 bases from J, leaving 9 bases between. CDR1 and CDR2 (germline): LNHDA, SQIVND (reference sequence). The CDR3 length is 15 residues.

This clonotype was seen repeatedly, ten times or more. This chain links TRBV12-3 or TRBV12-4 with TRBJ1-1, with 7 positions matching TRBD1. This CDR3 has 15 amino acids. After removal of 0 bases from V and 6 bases from J, the junction contained 7 bases not matched to a gene. CDR3 region: CASSLAPGTAAEAFF. The DNA for the CDR3 is TGTGCCAGCAGTTTAGCGCCAGGGACAGCCGCTGAAGCTTTCTTT.

This chain joins TRBV7-9 and TRBJ2-7; 10 bases are shared with TRBD1. CDR1 is SEHNR and CDR2 is FQNEAQ in the germline V gene (reference sequence). This CDR3 is built from 15 residues. J was trimmed by 4 bases and V by 4 bases; bases with no gene match: 7. The CDR3 here is CASSSSGQGFYEQYF. CDR3 in DNA: TGTGCCAGCAGCTCCTCGGGACAGGGGTTTTACGAGCAGTACTTC.

This clonotype occurred a few times. The chain carries TRBV7-9 and TRBJ1-2, with D uncertain. The CDR3 covers 14 residues. Trimming shortened V by 2 bases and J by 8 bases, and 15 bases separated the two germline ends. Germline V gene sequence: CDR1 SEHNR, CDR2 FQNEAQ (reference sequence). This CDR3 is CASSLSPVQDGYTF. The CDR3 bases are TGTGCCAGCAGCTTAAGTCCCGTCCAGGACGGCTACACCTTC.

This clonotype was recorded many times. The chain carries TRBV27 and TRBJ2-1; no clear D. Between the trimmed V and J ends, which lost 8 bases and 0 bases, there was a span of 14 bases. This CDR3 contains 15 residues. Germline V lookup: CDR1 MNHEY, CDR2 SMNVEV (reference sequence). This chain's CDR3 is CASCRLSSSYNEQFF. In nucleotides, the CDR3 is TGTGCCAGCTGTAGACTCTCGAGCTCCTACAATGAGCAGTTCTTC.

Many counts were recorded for this clonotype. The chain couples TRBV28 to TRBJ2-7; no clear D. Trimming took off 6 bases at V and 0 bases at J, with 9 bases between the two ends. From germline, CDR1 is MDHEN and CDR2 SYDVKM. The CDR3 loop spans 13 amino acids. The CDR3 DNA reads as TGTGCCAGCAGAAGCTATGGCTCCTACGAGCAGTACTTC. Translating it yields CASRSYGSYEQYF.

This clonotype was seen ten or more times. The chain combines TRBV29-1 with TRBJ1-5; tentative D call: TRBD1 (5 bases). CDR1 is SQVTM, CDR2 ANQGSEA, per germline. Trimming stripped 4 bases from V and 0 bases from J, with 10 bases between. This CDR3 is 14 amino acids long. CDR3 bases: TGCAGCGTTGGTGACAGTAATAGCAATCAGCCCCAGCATTTT. This translates into CSVGDSNSNQPQHF.

This clonotype was counted at least ten times. The chain links TRBV28 to TRBJ2-1; a weak D match, TRBD2 (6 bases). CDR1 and CDR2 (germline): MDHEN, SYDVKM. Between the trimmed V and J ends, which lost 4 bases and 8 bases, there was a span of 15 bases. The CDR3 is 14 amino acids. The DNA of the CDR3 is TGTGCCAGCAGTTCGGGACTCGGGAACGATGAGCAGTTCTTC. Translated: CASSSGLGNDEQFF. Variable domain in full (rest from reference TRBV28 and TRBJ2-1): DVKVTQSSRYLVKRTGEKVFLECVQDMDHENMFWYRQDPGLGLRLIYFSYDVKMKEKGDIPEGYSVSREKKERFSLILESASTNQTSMYLCASSSGLGNDEQFFGPGTRLTVL.

This rearrangement joins TRBV11-2 to TRBJ2-7; TRBD2 aligns across 9 bases. Germline CDR1 is SGHAT and CDR2 is FQNNGV. Trimming cost V 3 bases and J 5 bases; bases outside gene matches: 11. The length of the CDR3 is 16 residues. The CDR3 reads CASSFSSGSNLHEQYF. The CDR3 DNA reads as TGTGCCAGCAGCTTTAGTAGCGGGAGTAATCTACACGAGCAGTACTTC.

This clonotype has only a few counts. The CDR3 DNA follows: TGTGCCAGCAGCCTCGAACGTTCACCCCTCCACTTT. Amino acid sequence: CASSLERSPLHF. The chain has TRBV11-2 and TRBJ1-6; unclear D gene. The CDR3 sequence is 12 residues long. CDR1 is SGHAT, CDR2 FQNNGV, per germline. V was clipped by 5 bases and J by 9 bases, with 8 bases between them.